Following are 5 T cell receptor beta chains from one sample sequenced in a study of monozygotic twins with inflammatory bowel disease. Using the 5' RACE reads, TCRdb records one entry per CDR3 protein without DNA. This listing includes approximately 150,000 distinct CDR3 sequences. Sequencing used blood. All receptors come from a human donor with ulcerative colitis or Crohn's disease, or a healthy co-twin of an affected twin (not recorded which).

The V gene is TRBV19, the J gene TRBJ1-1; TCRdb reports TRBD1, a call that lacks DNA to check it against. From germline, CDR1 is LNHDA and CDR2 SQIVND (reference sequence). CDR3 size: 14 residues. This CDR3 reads CASSLGQMGTEAFF.

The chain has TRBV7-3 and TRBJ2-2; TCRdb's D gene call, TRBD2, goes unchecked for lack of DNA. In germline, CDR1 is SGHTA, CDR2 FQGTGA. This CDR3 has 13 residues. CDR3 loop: CASSSRLAGELFF. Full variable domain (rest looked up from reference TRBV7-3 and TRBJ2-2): GAGVSQTPSNKVTEKGKYVELRCDPISGHTALYWYRQSLGQGPEFLIYFQGTGAADDSGLPNDRFFAVRPEGSVSTLKIQRTERGDSAVYLCASSSRLAGELFFGEGSRLTVL.

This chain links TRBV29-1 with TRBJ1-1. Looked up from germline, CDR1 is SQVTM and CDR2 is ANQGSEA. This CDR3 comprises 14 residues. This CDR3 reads CSVGFGGQGTEAFF.

The CDR3 here is CASSSLRGYEQYF. This chain joins TRBV5-6 and TRBJ2-7; there is no DNA to check the TCRdb D call of TRBD1. There are 13 residues in the CDR3. The germline CDR1 and CDR2 sequences are SGHDT and YYEEEE.

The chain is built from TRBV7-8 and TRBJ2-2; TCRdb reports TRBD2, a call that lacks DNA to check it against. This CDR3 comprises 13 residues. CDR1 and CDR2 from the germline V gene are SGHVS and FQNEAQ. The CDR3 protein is CARSPSGPGELFF.